This T cell receptor beta chain stems from a study of identical twins. This clonotype showed up just a few times. TCRdb ran MiXCR on the 5' RACE reads and lists one entry per CDR3 protein. The table records 1.5 million to 2 million distinct CDR3 sequences, more than 30% of them present only once. V dropped 1 base and J dropped 5 bases, with 22 bases sitting between them. This CDR3 has 18 residues. Germline CDR1 is SEHNR and CDR2 is FQNEAQ (reference sequence). The chain recombines TRBV7-9 with TRBJ2-3; D unresolved. This TCR derives from a newborn girl in good health. The specimen sequenced was cord blood. DNA for the CDR3: TGTGCCAGCAGCTTAGTATTATTAAGGTTCAACCTACGAGATACGCAGTATTTT. Its protein product is CASSLVLLRFNLRDTQYF. Based on the CDR3 plus reference TRBV7-9 and TRBJ2-3, the full variable domain is DTGVSQNPRHKITKRGQNVTFRCDPISEHNRLYWYRQTLGQGPEFLTYFQNEAQLEKSRLLSDRFSAERPKGSFSTLEIQRTEQGDSAMYLCASSLVLLRFNLRDTQYFGPGTRLTVL.